This T cell receptor beta chain was found in a study of CD8 T cells in Susac syndrome. A note on this clonotype: The antigen is undetermined.

cDNA came from about 0.5 to 1 ug RNA primed by random hexamers. TCRdb itself ran the immunoSEQ multiplex PCR reads through MiXCR, one entry per CDR3 protein. The repertoire holds about 110,000 distinct CDR3 sequences, with 94% as singletons. Overall study findings and caveats: Some 15 Susac-specific public clones were found in total CD8+ repertoires and roughly five in CD8+ TEMRA repertoires. The peak of CD8+ clonal expansion in Susac was seen in TEMRA cells and active patients.

The authors negatively isolated CD8+ and CD4+ T cells and FACS-enriched TEMRA cells. The germline V gene has CDR1 MNHEY and CDR2 SMNVEV (reference sequence). Trimming cost V 9 bases and J 4 bases, with 19 bases left between them. This CDR3 region has 14 residues. The chain joins TRBV27 to TRBJ2-7; possible D gene TRBD1, 6 bases. The sequencing sample was made of CD8+ T cells from PBMCs. The receptor was derived from a human donor with Susac syndrome. This chain's CDR3 is CASRNTGSGYEQYF. The CDR3 DNA sequence: TGTGCCAGTAGAAACACAGGGTCGGGGTACGAGCAGTACTTC.